These T cell receptor beta chains were read from a single sample in a study of STAT5B mutations in CD4+ large granular lymphocyte leukemia. Clones were read by immunoSEQ multiplex PCR, and TCRdb kept only the in-frame ones, dropping some. The data contain tens of thousands of clones, about 70% of them singletons. Source material: CD4+ T cells from blood buffy coats. All receptors come from a human donor in good health. The CDR3 runs from the conserved cysteine through the conserved F or W. Fields, in order: D gene, J gene, clone size, V gene, CDR3 DNA, CDR3 protein. A D gene is named only where the DNA matches it firmly. A clone size is listed for some rows: how often the clone was seen (once, few, many), or a class if it is expanded.

d_call: TRBD2; j_call: TRBJ2-7; clone_size: -; v_call: TRBV28; cdr3_nt: TGTGCCAGCAGTCCCCCAGGGTTTGCGGGAGGGCCGAACGAGCAGTACTTC; cdr3_aa: CASSPPGFAGGPNEQYF
d_call: -; j_call: TRBJ1-5; clone_size: -; v_call: TRBV14; cdr3_nt: TGTGCCAGCAGCCAAGGGCAGGGGAACAATCAGCCCCAGCATTTT; cdr3_aa: CASSQGQGNNQPQHF
d_call: TRBD1; j_call: TRBJ2-1; clone_size: -; v_call: TRBV5-1; cdr3_nt: TGCGCCAGCAGCTTGGGATCTACAGGGGGCTACAATGAGCAGTTCTTC; cdr3_aa: CASSLGSTGGYNEQFF
d_call: TRBD2; j_call: TRBJ2-1; clone_size: -; v_call: TRBV6-4; cdr3_nt: TGTGCCAGCAGTGAGGGGACTAGCGGGATGTACAATGAGCAGTTCTTC; cdr3_aa: CASSEGTSGMYNEQFF
d_call: TRBD1; j_call: TRBJ2-3; clone_size: -; v_call: TRBV9; cdr3_nt: TGTGCCAGCAGCACGGTGGACAGGGCCCCGGGTACGCAGTATTTT; cdr3_aa: CASSTVDRAPGTQYF
d_call: TRBD2; j_call: TRBJ2-1; clone_size: -; v_call: TRBV7-2; cdr3_nt: TGTGCCAGCATTACGGGACTAGCTAGCAATGAGCAGTTCTTC; cdr3_aa: CASITGLASNEQFF
d_call: -; j_call: TRBJ2-3; clone_size: once; v_call: TRBV29-1; cdr3_nt: TGCAGCGCCGGGAAGGGGTCACTCACAGATACGCAGTATTTT; cdr3_aa: CSAGKGSLTDTQYF
d_call: TRBD1; j_call: TRBJ2-5; clone_size: few; v_call: TRBV5-1; cdr3_nt: TGCGCCAGCAGCCCGGACAGGCAAGAGACCCAGTACTTC; cdr3_aa: CASSPDRQETQYF
d_call: -; j_call: TRBJ2-1; clone_size: -; v_call: TRBV5-1; cdr3_nt: TGCGCCAGCAGCTTGAGTGGGAGCTCCTACAATGAGCAGTTCTTC; cdr3_aa: CASSLSGSSYNEQFF
d_call: TRBD2; j_call: TRBJ2-7; clone_size: -; v_call: TRBV6-6; cdr3_nt: TGTGCCAGCAAGTTAGGATCTAGCGGGAGTTACGAGCAGTACTTC; cdr3_aa: CASKLGSSGSYEQYF
d_call: TRBD2; j_call: TRBJ2-3; clone_size: -; v_call: TRBV6-5; cdr3_nt: TGTGCCAGCAGTTACTCGCCGGGGGGACGTGCAGATACGCAGTATTTT; cdr3_aa: CASSYSPGGRADTQYF
d_call: -; j_call: TRBJ2-5; clone_size: -; v_call: TRBV4-2; cdr3_nt: TGTGCCAGCAGCCAAGATCCCCCGACAGTCCAAGAGACCCAGTACTTC; cdr3_aa: CASSQDPPTVQETQYF
d_call: -; j_call: TRBJ2-2; clone_size: -; v_call: TRBV10-1; cdr3_nt: TGCGCCAGCAGTGAAAACAGACTCACCGGGGAGCTGTTTTTT; cdr3_aa: CASSENRLTGELFF
d_call: -; j_call: TRBJ1-1; clone_size: -; v_call: TRBV6-1; cdr3_nt: TGTGCCAGCAGTGATCAGGTGAACACTGAAGCTTTCTTT; cdr3_aa: CASSDQVNTEAFF
d_call: TRBD2; j_call: TRBJ2-5; clone_size: -; v_call: TRBV7-2; cdr3_nt: TGTGCCAGCACCTTTACTAGCGGGGAGACCCAGTACTTC; cdr3_aa: CASTFTSGETQYF
d_call: -; j_call: TRBJ2-2; clone_size: -; v_call: TRBV27; cdr3_nt: TGTGCCAGCAGTTTAAATAGAGGGGAGCTGTTTTTT; cdr3_aa: CASSLNRGELFF
d_call: TRBD1; j_call: TRBJ1-4; clone_size: -; v_call: TRBV19; cdr3_nt: TGTGCCAGTAGTATGGACAGGGATGGAGCTAATGAAAAACTGTTTTTT; cdr3_aa: CASSMDRDGANEKLFF
d_call: -; j_call: TRBJ1-1; clone_size: -; v_call: TRBV5-1; cdr3_nt: TGCGCCAGCAGCTTCAGGGGAGGTGACACTGAAGCTTTCTTT; cdr3_aa: CASSFRGGDTEAFF
d_call: TRBD2; j_call: TRBJ2-2; clone_size: -; v_call: TRBV5-8; cdr3_nt: TGTGCCAGCAGCGCCGCGGGGGGCTATAACACCGGGGAGCTGTTTTTT; cdr3_aa: CASSAAGGYNTGELFF
d_call: TRBD2; j_call: TRBJ2-1; clone_size: -; v_call: TRBV5-1; cdr3_nt: TGCGCCAGCAGCTTTTCTAGCGGGGGGGCCTACAATGAGCAGTTCTTC; cdr3_aa: CASSFSSGGAYNEQFF
d_call: TRBD1; j_call: TRBJ2-3; clone_size: -; v_call: TRBV4-3; cdr3_nt: TGCGCCAGCAGCCAAGCCGGGACAGGGCAAGATACGCAGTATTTT; cdr3_aa: CASSQAGTGQDTQYF
d_call: -; j_call: TRBJ1-3; clone_size: once; v_call: TRBV18; cdr3_nt: TGTGCCAGCTCACCACCGGCGGGGCTTTCCTCTGGAAACACCATATATTTT; cdr3_aa: CASSPPAGLSSGNTIYF
d_call: -; j_call: TRBJ2-1; clone_size: -; v_call: TRBV6-1; cdr3_nt: TGTGCCAGCAGACCCTCGTCCGCGGGTGAGCAGTTCTTC; cdr3_aa: CASRPSSAGEQFF
d_call: -; j_call: TRBJ1-5; clone_size: -; v_call: TRBV7-3; cdr3_nt: TGTGCCAGCACAGGGCGGGACCCTTTTTTTAGCAATCAGCCCCAGCATTTT; cdr3_aa: CASTGRDPFFSNQPQHF
d_call: -; j_call: TRBJ1-1; clone_size: -; v_call: TRBV27; cdr3_nt: TGTGCCAGCAGTTTCGGGGGGAACACTGAAGCTTTCTTT; cdr3_aa: CASSFGGNTEAFF
d_call: -; j_call: TRBJ1-4; clone_size: few; v_call: TRBV2; cdr3_nt: TGTGCCAGCAGTGTACGAGGGCGGGGGGAAAAACTGTTTTTT; cdr3_aa: CASSVRGRGEKLFF
d_call: -; j_call: TRBJ1-5; clone_size: few; v_call: TRBV19; cdr3_nt: TGTGCCAGTAGTATGGGCAGCAATCAGCCCCAGCATTTT; cdr3_aa: CASSMGSNQPQHF
d_call: -; j_call: TRBJ2-7; clone_size: -; v_call: TRBV2; cdr3_nt: TGTGCCAGCAGCCGCCCGGGCTCCTACGAGCAGTACTTC; cdr3_aa: CASSRPGSYEQYF
d_call: TRBD1; j_call: TRBJ1-3; clone_size: -; v_call: TRBV10-3; cdr3_nt: TGTGCCATCAGTGGGGACAGTCGCTCTGGAAACACCATATATTTT; cdr3_aa: CAISGDSRSGNTIYF
d_call: -; j_call: TRBJ2-2; clone_size: -; v_call: TRBV7-2; cdr3_nt: TGTGCCAGCAGCGTCGGTCCCGGGGAGCTGTTTTTT; cdr3_aa: CASSVGPGELFF